This TCR beta chain was recorded in a study of blood T cell repertoires in COVID-19. Across the study: Researchers got acute and convalescent COVID-19 samples from the United States, Italy and Spain. From T cells, B-cell-depleted T cells, or PBMCs came the material, which was cDNA or gDNA.

Per the germline V gene, CDR1 is KGHSH and CDR2 is LQKENI. The CDR3 has 16 residues. J gave up 2 bases and V 2 bases, and 2 bases lay outside the gene matches. Per the original methods: Amplified reference gene primers provided the basis for estimating nucleated cell counts. The data were produced by immunoSEQ multiplex PCR, yet TCRdb's version contains in-frame clones alone and is incomplete. The V and J calls and the clone size are those of that table, but D and trimming were determined from the DNA. The sample has about 160,000 clones; 65% to 90% are singletons. The TCR originated in a man aged 70 or older with acute or convalescent COVID-19. The rearrangement uses TRBV18 and TRBJ2-1, with 11 bases that match TRBD2. Material for sequencing was peripheral blood. CDR3 residues: CASSPGLAGTYNEQFF. The CDR3 DNA reads as TGTGCCAGCTCACCAGGACTAGCGGGCACCTACAATGAGCAGTTCTTC.